This T cell receptor (beta chain) was identified in a study of shared clonotypes between healthy human individuals. The germline V gene has CDR1 MDHEN and CDR2 SYDVKM. V was pared by 5 bases and J by 0 bases, with 15 bases between. The CDR3 has 16 amino acids. In the source study's methods: ImmunoSEQ yielded junction-only sequences lacking quality scores, so filtering differed. This table comes from immunoSEQ multiplex PCR, and its TCRdb copy is limited to in-frame clones, with some not included. V, J and clone size are those of that table, while D and trimming were read from the DNA. The repertoire holds nearly 1,000,000 clones, with 60% to 85% as singletons. A word on this clone: Its matching antigen is unknown.

Study-wide results and limits: Clonotypes shared by all four sorted-subset donors had higher generation probabilities than non-shared clonotypes. Inspection by rarefaction showed sorted-subset sequencing to be incomplete despite large depth.

The gene calls are TRBV28 and TRBJ2-3; maybe TRBD2 (6 bases). The source is a man aged 18 to 29 in good health. The sample taken for sequencing was memory CD4+ T cells sorted from blood. Subset reported: CD45RA-negative fraction. The CDR3 is CASSPLGGASTDTQYF. In DNA form, the CDR3 reads TGTGCCAGCAGTCCGCTGGGCGGGGCCAGCACAGATACGCAGTATTTT.